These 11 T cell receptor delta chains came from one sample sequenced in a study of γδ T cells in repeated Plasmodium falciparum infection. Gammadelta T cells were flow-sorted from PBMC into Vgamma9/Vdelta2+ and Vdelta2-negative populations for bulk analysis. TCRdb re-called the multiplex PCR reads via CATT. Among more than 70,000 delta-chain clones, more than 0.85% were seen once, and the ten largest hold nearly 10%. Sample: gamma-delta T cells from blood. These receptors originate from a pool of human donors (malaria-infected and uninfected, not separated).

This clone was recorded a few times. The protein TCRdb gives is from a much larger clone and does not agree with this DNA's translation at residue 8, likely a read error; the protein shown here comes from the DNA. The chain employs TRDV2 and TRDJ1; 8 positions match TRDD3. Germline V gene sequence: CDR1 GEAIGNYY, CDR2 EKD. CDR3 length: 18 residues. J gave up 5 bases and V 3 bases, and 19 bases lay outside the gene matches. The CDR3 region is CACDANGAGGLKVDKLIF. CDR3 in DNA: TGTGCCTGTGACGCCAACGGTGCTGGGGGACTCAAGGTGGATAAACTCATCTTT.

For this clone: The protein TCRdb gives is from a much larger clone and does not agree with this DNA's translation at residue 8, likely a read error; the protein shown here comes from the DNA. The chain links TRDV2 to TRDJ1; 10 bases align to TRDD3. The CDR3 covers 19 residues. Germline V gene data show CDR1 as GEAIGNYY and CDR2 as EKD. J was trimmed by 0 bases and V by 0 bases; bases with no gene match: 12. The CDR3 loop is CACDTGIRGIRGYTDKLIF. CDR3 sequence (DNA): TGTGCCTGTGACACCGGAATCCGGGGGATACGCGGGTACACCGATAAACTCATCTTT.

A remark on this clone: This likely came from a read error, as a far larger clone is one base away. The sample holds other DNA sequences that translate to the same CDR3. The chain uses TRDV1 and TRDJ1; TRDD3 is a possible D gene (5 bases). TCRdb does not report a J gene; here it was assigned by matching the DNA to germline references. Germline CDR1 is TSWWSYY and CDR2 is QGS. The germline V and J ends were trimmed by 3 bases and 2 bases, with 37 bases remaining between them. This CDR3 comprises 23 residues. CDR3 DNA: TGTGCTCTTGGGGACCCAATCATCACCCCCCTCAGGGGGGTACACCTGTATACCGATAAACTCATCTTT. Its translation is CALGDPIITPLRGVHLYTDKLIF.

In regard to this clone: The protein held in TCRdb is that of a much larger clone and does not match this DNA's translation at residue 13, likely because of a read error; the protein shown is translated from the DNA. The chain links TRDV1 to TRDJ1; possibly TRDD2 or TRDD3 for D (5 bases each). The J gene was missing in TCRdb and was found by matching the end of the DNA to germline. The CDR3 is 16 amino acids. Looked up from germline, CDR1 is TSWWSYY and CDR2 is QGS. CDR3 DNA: TGTGCTCTTGGGGAAATCTTCCATCCTGGGACCGATGAACTCATCTTT. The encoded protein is CALGEIFHPGTDELIF.

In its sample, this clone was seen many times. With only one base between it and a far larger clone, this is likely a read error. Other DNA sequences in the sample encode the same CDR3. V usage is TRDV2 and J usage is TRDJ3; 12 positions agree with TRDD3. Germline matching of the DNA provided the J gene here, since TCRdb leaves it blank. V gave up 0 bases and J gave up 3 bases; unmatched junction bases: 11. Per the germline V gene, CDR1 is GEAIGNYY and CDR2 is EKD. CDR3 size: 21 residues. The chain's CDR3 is CACDTGGLLGDTGWDTRQMFF. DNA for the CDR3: TGTGCCTGTGACACCGGGGGACTACTGGGGGATACCGGCTGGGACACCCGACAGATGTTTTTC.

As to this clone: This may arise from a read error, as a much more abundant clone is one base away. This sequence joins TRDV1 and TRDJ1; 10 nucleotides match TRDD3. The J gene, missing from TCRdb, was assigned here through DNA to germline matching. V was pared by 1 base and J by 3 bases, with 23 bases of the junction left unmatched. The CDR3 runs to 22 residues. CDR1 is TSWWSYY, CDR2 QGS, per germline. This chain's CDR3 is CALGEHRFRGGWGILAADKLIF. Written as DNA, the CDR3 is TGTGCTCTTGGGGAACATCGCTTCAGGGGTGGGTGGGGGATACTGGCGGCCGATAAACTCATCTTT.

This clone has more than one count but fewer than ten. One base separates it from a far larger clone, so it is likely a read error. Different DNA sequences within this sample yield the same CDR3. The CDR3 sequence is CALGERLRGIRGYTDKLIF. The CDR3, as DNA: TGTGCTCTCGGGGAACGCCTTCGGGGGATACGGGGATACACCGATAAACTCATCTTT. The rearrangement uses TRDV1 and TRDJ1; 10 bases line up with TRDD3. This CDR3 contains 19 residues. CDR1 TSWWSYY and CDR2 QGS come from the germline V gene.

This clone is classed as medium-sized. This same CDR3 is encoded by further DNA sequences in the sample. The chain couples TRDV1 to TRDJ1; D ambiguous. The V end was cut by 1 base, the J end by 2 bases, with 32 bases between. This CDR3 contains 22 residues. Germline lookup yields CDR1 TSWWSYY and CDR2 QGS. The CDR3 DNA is TGTGCTCTTGGGGAACGAGGATGGTGTGAGTCCCACCCTTTACCTGCGACCGATAAACTCATCTTT. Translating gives CALGERGWCESHPLPATDKLIF.

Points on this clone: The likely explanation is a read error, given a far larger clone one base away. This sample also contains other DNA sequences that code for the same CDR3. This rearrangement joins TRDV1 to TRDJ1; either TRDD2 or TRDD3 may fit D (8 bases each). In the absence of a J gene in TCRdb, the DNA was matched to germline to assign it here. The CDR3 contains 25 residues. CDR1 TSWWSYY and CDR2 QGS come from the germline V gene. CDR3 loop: CALGEPTFLISFNDGGFRYTDKLIF. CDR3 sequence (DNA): TGCGCTCTTGGGGAACCAACCTTCCTAATCTCTTTTAATGATGGGGGATTCCGGTACACCGATAAACTCATCTTT.

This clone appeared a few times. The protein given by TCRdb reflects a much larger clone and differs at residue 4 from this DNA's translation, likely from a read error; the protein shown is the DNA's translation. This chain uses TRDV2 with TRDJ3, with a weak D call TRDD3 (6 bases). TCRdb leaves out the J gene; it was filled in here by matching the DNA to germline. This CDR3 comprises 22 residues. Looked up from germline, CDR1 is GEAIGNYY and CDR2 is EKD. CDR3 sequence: CACGTVLGTPGSSSWDTRQMFF. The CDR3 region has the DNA TGTGCCTGTGGCACCGTGCTGGGGACACCGGGTTCCAGCTCCTGGGACACCCGACAGATGTTTTTC.

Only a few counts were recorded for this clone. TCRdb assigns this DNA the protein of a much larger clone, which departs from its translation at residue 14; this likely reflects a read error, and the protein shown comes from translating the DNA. The CDR3 region is CACDTVDTGGPNTGKLIF. The CDR3 nucleotides are TGTGCCTGTGACACCGTGGATACTGGGGGCCCAAACACCGGTAAACTCATCTTT. The V and J genes are TRDV2 and TRDJ1, with 8 bases identical to TRDD3. The J gene, not given by TCRdb, was assigned here from a germline match of the nucleotide sequence. The germline V gene encodes CDR1 GEAIGNYY and CDR2 EKD. The CDR3 has 18 residues.